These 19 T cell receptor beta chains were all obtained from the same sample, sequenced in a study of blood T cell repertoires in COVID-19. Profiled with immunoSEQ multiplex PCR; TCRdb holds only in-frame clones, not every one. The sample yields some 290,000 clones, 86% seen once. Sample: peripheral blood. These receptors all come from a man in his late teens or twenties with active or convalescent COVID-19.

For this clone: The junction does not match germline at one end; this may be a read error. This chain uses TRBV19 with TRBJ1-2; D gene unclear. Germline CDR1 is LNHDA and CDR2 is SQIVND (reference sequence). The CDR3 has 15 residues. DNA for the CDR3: TGTGCCAGTAGCATAGGGTTTGGAGGGAACTATGGCTACACCTTC. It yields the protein CASSIGFGGNYGYTF.

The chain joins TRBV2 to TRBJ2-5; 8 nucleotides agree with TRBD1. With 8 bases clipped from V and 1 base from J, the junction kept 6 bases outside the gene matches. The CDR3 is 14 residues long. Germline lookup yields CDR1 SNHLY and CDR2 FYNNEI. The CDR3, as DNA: TGTGCCAGCGGACAGGGACGGGGCCAAGAGACCCAGTACTTC. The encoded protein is CASGQGRGQETQYF.

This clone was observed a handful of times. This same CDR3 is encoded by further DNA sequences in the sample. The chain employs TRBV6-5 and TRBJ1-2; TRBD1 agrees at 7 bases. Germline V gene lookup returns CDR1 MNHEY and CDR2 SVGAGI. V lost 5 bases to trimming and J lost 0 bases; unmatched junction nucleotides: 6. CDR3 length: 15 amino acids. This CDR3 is CASSPGTATNYGYTF. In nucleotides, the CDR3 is TGTGCCAGCAGTCCAGGGACAGCCACTAACTATGGCTACACCTTC.

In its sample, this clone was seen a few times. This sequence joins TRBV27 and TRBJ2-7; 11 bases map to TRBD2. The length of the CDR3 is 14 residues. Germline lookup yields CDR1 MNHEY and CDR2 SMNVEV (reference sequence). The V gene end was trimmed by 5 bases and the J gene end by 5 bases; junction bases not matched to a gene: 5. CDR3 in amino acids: CASSRKTSGNEQYF. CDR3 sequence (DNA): TGTGCCAGCAGTCGGAAGACTAGCGGGAACGAGCAGTACTTC.

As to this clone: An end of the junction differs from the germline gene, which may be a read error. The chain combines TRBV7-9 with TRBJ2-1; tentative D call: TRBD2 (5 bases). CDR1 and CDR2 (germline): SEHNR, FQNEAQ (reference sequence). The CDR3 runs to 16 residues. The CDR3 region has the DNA TGTGCCAGCAGCCTAGCCGGGCAGCGGACCTACAATGAGCAGTTCTTC. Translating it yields CASSLAGQRTYNEQFF.

The chain's CDR3 is CASSFPGTTAYEQYF. The DNA for the CDR3 is TGTGCCAGCAGCTTCCCGGGGACTACCGCCTACGAGCAGTACTTC. The V gene is TRBV5-8, the J gene TRBJ2-7, with 7 nucleotides matching TRBD2. Trimming removed 2 bases from V and 2 bases from J; junction bases left unmatched: 7. Germline V gene sequence: CDR1 SGHTS, CDR2 YDEGEE. The CDR3 covers 15 residues.

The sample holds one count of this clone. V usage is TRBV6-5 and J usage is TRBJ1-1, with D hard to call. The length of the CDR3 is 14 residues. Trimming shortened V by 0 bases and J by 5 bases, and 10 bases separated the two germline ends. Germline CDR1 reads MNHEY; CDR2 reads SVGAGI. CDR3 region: CASSYSREGTEAFF. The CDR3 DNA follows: TGTGCCAGCAGTTACTCGAGGGAAGGGACTGAAGCTTTCTTT.

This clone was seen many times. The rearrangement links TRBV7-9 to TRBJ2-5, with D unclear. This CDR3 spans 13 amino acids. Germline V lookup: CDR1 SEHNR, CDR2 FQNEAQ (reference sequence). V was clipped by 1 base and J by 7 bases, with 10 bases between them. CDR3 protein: CASSLEPSGTQYF. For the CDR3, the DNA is TGTGCCAGCAGCTTAGAACCGAGTGGGACCCAGTACTTC.

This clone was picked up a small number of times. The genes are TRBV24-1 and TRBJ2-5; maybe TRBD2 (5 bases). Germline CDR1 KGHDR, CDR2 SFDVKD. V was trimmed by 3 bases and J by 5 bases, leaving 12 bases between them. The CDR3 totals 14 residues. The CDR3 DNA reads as TGTGCCACCAGTGATCCTCCGGAGGCTGAGACCCAGTACTTC. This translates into CATSDPPEAETQYF.

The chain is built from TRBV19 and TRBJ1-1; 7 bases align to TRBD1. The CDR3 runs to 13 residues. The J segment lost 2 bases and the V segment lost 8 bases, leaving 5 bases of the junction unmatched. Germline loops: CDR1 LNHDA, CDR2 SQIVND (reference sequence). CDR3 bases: TGTGCCAGTCTAGACAGGGCCAACACTGAAGCTTTCTTT. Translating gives CASLDRANTEAFF.

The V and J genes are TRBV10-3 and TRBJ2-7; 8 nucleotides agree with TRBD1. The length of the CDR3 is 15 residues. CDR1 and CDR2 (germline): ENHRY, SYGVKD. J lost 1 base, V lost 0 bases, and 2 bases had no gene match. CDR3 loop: CAISESTGASYEQYF. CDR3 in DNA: TGTGCCATCAGTGAGTCGACAGGGGCTTCCTACGAGCAGTACTTC.

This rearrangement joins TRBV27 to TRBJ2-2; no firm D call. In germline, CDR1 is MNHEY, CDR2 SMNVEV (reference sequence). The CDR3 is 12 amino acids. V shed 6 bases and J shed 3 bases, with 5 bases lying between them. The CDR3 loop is CASSRYTGELFF. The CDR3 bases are TGTGCCAGCAGCAGGTACACCGGGGAGCTGTTTTTT.

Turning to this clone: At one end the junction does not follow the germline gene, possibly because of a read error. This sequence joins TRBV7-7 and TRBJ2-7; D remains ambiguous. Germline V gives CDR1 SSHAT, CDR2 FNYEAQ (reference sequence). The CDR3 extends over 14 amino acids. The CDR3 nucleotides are TGTGCTAGCAGCTTAGCTGGCACCTCGTACGAGCAGTACTTC. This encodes CASSLAGTSYEQYF.

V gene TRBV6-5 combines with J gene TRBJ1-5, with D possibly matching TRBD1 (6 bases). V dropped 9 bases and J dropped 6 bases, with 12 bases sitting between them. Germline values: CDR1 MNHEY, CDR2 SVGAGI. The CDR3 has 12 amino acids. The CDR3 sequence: CASKQGAQPQHF. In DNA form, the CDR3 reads TGTGCCAGTAAACAGGGCGCTCAGCCCCAGCATTTT.

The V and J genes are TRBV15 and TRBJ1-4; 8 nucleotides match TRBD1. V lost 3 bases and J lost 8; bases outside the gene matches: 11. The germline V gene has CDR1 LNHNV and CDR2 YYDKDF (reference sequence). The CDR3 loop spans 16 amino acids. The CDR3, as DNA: TGTGCCACCAGCAGGGGAACAGGGGGTCGGGAGGAAAAACTGTTTTTT. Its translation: CATSRGTGGREEKLFF.

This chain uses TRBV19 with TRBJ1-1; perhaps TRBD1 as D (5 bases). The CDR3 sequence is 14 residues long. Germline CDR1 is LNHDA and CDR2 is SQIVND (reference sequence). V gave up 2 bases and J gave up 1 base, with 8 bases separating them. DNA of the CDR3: TGTGCCAGTAGTATACAGGGCCGGAACACTGAAGCTTTCTTT. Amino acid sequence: CASSIQGRNTEAFF.

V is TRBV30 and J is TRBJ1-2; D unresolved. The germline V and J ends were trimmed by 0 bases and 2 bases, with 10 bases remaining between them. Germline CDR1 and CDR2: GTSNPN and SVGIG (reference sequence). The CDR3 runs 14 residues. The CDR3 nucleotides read TGTGCCTGGAGTGTACGAGAACAGAACTATGGCTACACCTTC. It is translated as CAWSVREQNYGYTF.

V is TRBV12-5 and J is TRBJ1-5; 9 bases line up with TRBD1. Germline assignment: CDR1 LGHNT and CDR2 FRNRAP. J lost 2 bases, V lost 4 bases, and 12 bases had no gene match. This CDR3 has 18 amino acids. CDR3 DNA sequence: TGTGCTAGTGGTTCCTGGACAGGGGCATATGTTGGCAATCAGCCCCAGCATTTT. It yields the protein CASGSWTGAYVGNQPQHF. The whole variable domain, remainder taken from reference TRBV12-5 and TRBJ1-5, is DARVTQTPRHKVTEMGQEVTMRCQPILGHNTVFWYRQTMMQGLELLAYFRNRAPLDDSGMPKDRFSAEMPDATLATLKIQPSEPRDSAVYFCASGSWTGAYVGNQPQHFGDGTRLSIL.

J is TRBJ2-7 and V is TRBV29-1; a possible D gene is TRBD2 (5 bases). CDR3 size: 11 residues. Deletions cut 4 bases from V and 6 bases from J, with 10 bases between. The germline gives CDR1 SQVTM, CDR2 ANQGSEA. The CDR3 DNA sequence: TGCAGCGTTGCGCGGGCCGGCGAGCAGTACTTC. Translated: CSVARAGEQYF.